A single sample gave rise to the 14 T cell receptor beta chains below, sequenced in a study of shared clonotypes between healthy human individuals. The repertoire was sequenced with immunoSEQ multiplex PCR; TCRdb's copy has only in-frame clones and lacks some. The table has about 2 million clones, 85% to 95% seen once; the top ten hold 0.95% to 1.5%. CD45RO-negative CD8 cells positively selected for CCR7 made up the naive population, which excluded terminally differentiated effector memory CD45RA+ cells. The sequenced sample was naive CD8+ T cells sorted from blood. The receptors here all came from a man between 18 and 35 years old in good health.

The V and J genes are TRBV6-1 and TRBJ2-2; 9 bases line up with TRBD2. Germline V gives CDR1 MNHNS, CDR2 SASEGT. V lost 1 base and J lost 0; bases outside the gene matches: 12. The CDR3 is 20 residues long. The CDR3 protein is CASSEVGVSGGPTNTGELFF. For the CDR3, the DNA is TGTGCCAGCAGTGAAGTCGGGGTTAGCGGGGGCCCCACGAACACCGGGGAGCTGTTTTTT.

The chain employs TRBV4-3 and TRBJ2-7; D is unclear. The CDR3 consists of 14 residues. Germline lookup yields CDR1 LGHNA and CDR2 YSLEER. V lost 0 bases, J lost 5 bases, and 11 bases lay in between. CDR3 loop: CASSQDSFPDEQYF. CDR3 nucleotide sequence: TGCGCCAGCAGCCAAGATTCTTTCCCAGACGAGCAGTACTTC.

This chain links TRBV29-1 with TRBJ1-1; no firm D call. CDR3 length: 11 amino acids. Germline V CDR1 and CDR2: SQVTM, ANQGSEA. Trimming shortened V by 4 bases and J by 3 bases, and 6 bases separated the two germline ends. The CDR3 spells CSVVEDTEAFF. CDR3 DNA: TGCAGCGTTGTGGAGGACACTGAAGCTTTCTTT. Looking up the rest from reference TRBV29-1 and TRBJ1-1 gives the full variable domain: SAVISQKPSRDICQRGTSLTIQCQVDSQVTMMFWYRQQPGQSLTLIATANQGSEATYESGFVIDKFPISRPNLTFSTLTVSNMSPEDSSIYLCSVVEDTEAFFGQGTRLTVV.

The chain employs TRBV7-8 and TRBJ2-5, with TRBD1 as a possible D gene (6 bases). CDR3 length equals 13 residues. V was clipped by 5 bases and J by 3 bases, with 10 bases between them. Germline-derived CDR1 and CDR2 are SGHVS and FQNEAQ. As DNA, the CDR3 is TGTGCCAGCAGCCCATCAGGGGAAGAGACCCAGTACTTC. It specifies CASSPSGEETQYF. Full variable domain (rest looked up from reference TRBV7-8 and TRBJ2-5): GAGVSQSPRYKVAKRGQDVALRCDPISGHVSLFWYQQALGQGPEFLTYFQNEAQLDKSGLPSDRFFAERPEGSVSTLKIQRTQQEDSAVYLCASSPSGEETQYFGPGTRLLVL.

This clone has only one observation. The CDR3: CSVEGSGRGQETQYF. In DNA, the CDR3 is TGCAGCGTTGAGGGTAGCGGGAGAGGCCAAGAGACCCAGTACTTC. This sequence joins TRBV29-1 and TRBJ2-5; TRBD2 matches at 9 bases. CDR1 SQVTM and CDR2 ANQGSEA come from the germline V gene. This CDR3 region has 15 residues. V dropped 3 bases and J dropped 1; count of bases not matched to a gene: 6. Full variable domain (remainder filled in from reference TRBV29-1 and TRBJ2-5): SAVISQKPSRDICQRGTSLTIQCQVDSQVTMMFWYRQQPGQSLTLIATANQGSEATYESGFVIDKFPISRPNLTFSTLTVSNMSPEDSSIYLCSVEGSGRGQETQYFGPGTRLLVL.

The count of this clone is one. The chain uses TRBV21-1 and TRBJ1-6. TRBV21-1 is noted as a pseudogene. The CDR3 is 18 residues long. CDR3 sequence: CASSNGSGPLAYNSPLHF. The DNA for the CDR3 is TGTGCCAGCAGCAATGGTAGCGGGCCCCTCGCCTATAATTCACCCCTCCACTTT.

The rearrangement links TRBV6-5 to TRBJ2-1, with D hard to call. This CDR3 contains 11 residues. The germline V gene has CDR1 MNHEY and CDR2 SVGAGI. The V and J ends lost 6 bases and 10 bases respectively, with 10 bases between them. Here the CDR3 reads CASSTPSEQFF. DNA of the CDR3: TGTGCCAGCAGCACCCCCTCCGAGCAGTTCTTC.

This rearrangement joins TRBV9 to TRBJ2-3; D possibly corresponds to TRBD2 (7 bases). The CDR3 runs to 15 residues. The V gene lost 0 bases and the J gene lost 6 bases, with 14 bases spanning the gap. Germline values: CDR1 SGDLS, CDR2 YYNGEE. CDR3 nucleotide sequence: TGTGCCAGCAGCGTAGATGGGGGGGGCAGTGATACGCAGTATTTT. This sequence encodes CASSVDGGGSDTQYF.

A few counts support this clone. The chain is built from TRBV7-9 and TRBJ1-2, with 7 nucleotides matching TRBD1. Germline lookup yields CDR1 SEHNR and CDR2 FQNEAQ (reference sequence). The CDR3 consists of 12 residues. V was pared by 6 bases and J by 4 bases, with 2 bases of the junction left unmatched. CDR3 sequence (DNA): TGTGCCAGCAGTGCAGGGGGCTATGGCTACACCTTC. It specifies CASSAGGYGYTF.

The rearrangement links TRBV11-2 to TRBJ2-5; D is unresolved. Germline V gives CDR1 SGHAT, CDR2 FQNNGV. The CDR3 runs to 15 residues. Deletions cut 0 bases from V and 5 bases from J, with 13 bases between. CDR3 nucleotide sequence: TGTGCCAGCAGCTTAGACGCTAGGATGGGGGAGACCCAGTACTTC. Its translation: CASSLDARMGETQYF.

The genes are TRBV20-1 and TRBJ2-7, with D unresolved. V lost 4 bases to trimming and J lost 6 bases, with 10 bases between them. The length of the CDR3 is 11 residues. Germline V gene sequence: CDR1 DFQATT, CDR2 SNEGSKA (reference sequence). The CDR3 DNA reads TGCAGTGCTAAGGTTATGGGCGAGCAGTACTTC. Its protein product is CSAKVMGEQYF.

J is TRBJ1-4 and V is TRBV19; tentatively, D is TRBD1 (6 bases). The CDR3 is 15 amino acids. The germline gives CDR1 LNHDA, CDR2 SQIVND (reference sequence). V was cut by 5 bases and J by 3 bases, with 13 bases left in between. The CDR3 loop is CASSGKGVANEKLFF. CDR3 coding DNA: TGTGCCAGTAGTGGAAAGGGGGTAGCTAATGAAAAACTGTTTTTT.

This chain joins TRBV4-3 and TRBJ2-1, with 11 bases lining up with TRBD2. V dropped 1 base and J dropped 9; count of bases not matched to a gene: 14. CDR1 is LGHNA and CDR2 is YSLEER in the germline V gene. The CDR3 totals 18 residues. CDR3 loop: CASSQVFGMTSGTSEQFF. CDR3 DNA sequence: TGCGCCAGCAGCCAAGTCTTTGGGATGACTAGCGGGACCAGTGAGCAGTTCTTC.

The V gene is TRBV6-5, the J gene TRBJ2-2, with D possibly being TRBD1 (6 bases). The germline V gene has CDR1 MNHEY and CDR2 SVGAGI. This CDR3 has 15 residues. Trimming shortened V by 6 bases and J by 2 bases, and 13 bases separated the two germline ends. The CDR3 bases are TGTGCCAGCAGCACGACAGGAGACAACACCGGGGAGCTGTTTTTT. It yields the protein CASSTTGDNTGELFF.